The source of this TCR beta chain is a study of blood T cell repertoires in COVID-19. Original processing notes: Estimation of nucleated cell counts relied on the amplification of reference gene primers. Method: immunoSEQ multiplex PCR; TCRdb's copy keeps in-frame clones and lacks some. V, J and clone size reflect that table, while D and trimming were determined from the DNA. The repertoire holds around 170,000 clones, 88% seen once, with roughly 25% in the top ten. J gave up 3 bases and V 2 bases, and 10 bases lay outside the gene matches. CDR1 and CDR2 (germline): SGHAT, FQNNGV. This CDR3 is built from 16 residues.

The sample comprised peripheral blood. The chain employs TRBV11-2 and TRBJ2-7; TRBD1 matches 7 bases. The sequence was obtained from a man aged 60 to 69 with acute or convalescent COVID-19. CDR3: CASSLHTGEGYYEQYF. In nucleotides, the CDR3 is TGTGCCAGCAGCTTACACACAGGGGAAGGTTACTACGAGCAGTACTTC.